The next 27 T cell receptor beta chains were all read from a single sample in a study of cytomegalovirus exposure and HLA in healthy donors (dated by TCRdb to 2016 to 2017). Libraries were prepared through the immunoSEQ multiplex PCR assay. Not all clones reach the TCRdb copy of this immuneACCESS table, which keeps in-frame sequences only. Checked studies attribute under half of the gap to unresolved V genes and leave the rest unexplained. The sample table lists about 56,000 clones, about 96% of them with a count of one. Together, the top ten hold 1.2% of the sample. Sequencing was performed on PBMCs. The receptors originated from a woman aged 18-29 years in good health and CMV-seronegative.

The chain recombines TRBV28 with TRBJ2-7; TRBD2 might be the D (6 bases). The CDR3 has 15 residues. V was shortened by 0 bases and J by 4 bases, with 13 bases between the two germline ends. Germline V gene sequence: CDR1 MDHEN, CDR2 SYDVKM. The CDR3 region has the DNA TGTGCCAGCAGTTTATGGGAGGGGTTGACATACGAGCAGTACTTC. Translated, it gives CASSLWEGLTYEQYF.

The CDR3 DNA reads TGTGCCAGCAGCTTAGCTATACAGTACGAGCAGTACTTC. Translation gives CASSLAIQYEQYF. V usage is TRBV11-2 and J usage is TRBJ2-7; D remains ambiguous. Germline V gives CDR1 SGHAT, CDR2 FQNNGV. Trimming left V 1 base short and J 4 bases short, with 8 bases between. This CDR3 is 13 amino acids long. The full variable domain, completed using reference TRBV11-2 and TRBJ2-7, is EAGVAQSPRYKIIEKRQSVAFWCNPISGHATLYWYQQILGQGPKLLIQFQNNGVVDDSQLPKDRFSAERLKGVDSTLKIQPAKLEDSAVYLCASSLAIQYEQYFGPGTRLTVT.

The genes are TRBV4-3 and TRBJ2-5; 8 positions agree with TRBD2. Trimming took 1 base from V and 4 from J; bases not matched to a gene: 11. The germline CDR1 and CDR2 sequences are LGHNA and YSLEER. CDR3 length: 17 residues. The CDR3 bases are TGCGCCAGCAGCCAAGTTCGGCCCGGCGGGGGGACAGAGACCCAGTACTTC. It yields the protein CASSQVRPGGGTETQYF.

A note on this clone: The junction shows a germline mismatch at one end, possibly a read error. The CDR3 here is CATTRTGGRNQPQHF. Here the CDR3 DNA reads TGTGCCACCACCAGAACAGGGGGCCGCAATCAGCCCCAGCATTTT. The V and J genes are TRBV15 and TRBJ1-5; the match to TRBD1 covers 9 bases. Looked up from germline, CDR1 is LNHNV and CDR2 is YYDKDF (reference sequence). The CDR3 is made up of 15 amino acids.

The chain recombines TRBV5-5 with TRBJ2-1; TRBD2 agrees at 10 bases. The V gene's germline CDR1 is SGHKS and CDR2 YYEKEE (reference sequence). V shed 4 bases and J 4 bases; nucleotides not matched to a gene: 5. The CDR3 covers 15 residues. The CDR3 coding sequence is TGTGCCAGCAGCCCACTAGCGGGGCTGTACAATGAGCAGTTCTTC. This translates into CASSPLAGLYNEQFF.

This chain joins TRBV7-2 and TRBJ1-5; a possible D gene is TRBD1 (5 bases). The V end was cut by 0 bases, the J end by 3 bases, with 12 bases between. CDR3 size: 16 residues. Germline V gives CDR1 SGHTA, CDR2 FQGNSA. CDR3 bases: TGTGCCAGCAGCTTAGCGGCAGGGTGGTTCAATCAGCCCCAGCATTTT. Its protein is CASSLAAGWFNQPQHF.

The gene calls are TRBV9 and TRBJ1-3; 8 nucleotides agree with TRBD1. Germline CDR1 and CDR2: SGDLS and YYNGEE. Trimming removed 4 bases from V and 4 bases from J; junction bases left unmatched: 7. The CDR3 loop spans 15 amino acids. CDR3 coding DNA: TGTGCCAGCAGCCCGGACAGGGAATACGGAAACACCATATATTTT. Protein sequence: CASSPDREYGNTIYF.

The V call is TRBV25-1, the J call TRBJ2-7; possibly TRBD1 for D (5 bases). This CDR3 is 13 amino acids long. V shed 5 bases and J shed 6 bases, with 14 bases lying between them. Germline V gene lookup returns CDR1 MGHDK and CDR2 SYGVNS. The CDR3 region has the DNA TGTGCCAGCAGTTTGGGTCAGGGCTTCGAGCAGTACTTC. It translates to CASSLGQGFEQYF.

The chain uses TRBV6-4 and TRBJ2-1, with 8 bases lining up with TRBD2. Germline CDR1 and CDR2: MRHNA and SNTAGT. There are 15 residues in the CDR3. With V trimmed by 6 bases and J by 9 bases, 13 bases remained unmatched. CDR3 protein: CASSSGPRLAFEQFF. The DNA of the CDR3 is TGTGCCAGCAGCAGTGGCCCCAGACTAGCGTTTGAGCAGTTCTTC.

The rearrangement links TRBV19 to TRBJ2-1, with 7 bases fitting TRBD2. Germline V gene sequence: CDR1 LNHDA, CDR2 SQIVND (reference sequence). The CDR3 contains 15 residues. V was clipped by 5 bases and J by 4 bases; unmatched bases: 8. CDR3 protein: CASSVSASGYNEQFF. The CDR3 nucleotides read TGTGCCAGTAGTGTTTCGGCTAGCGGATACAATGAGCAGTTCTTC.

The chain links TRBV19 to TRBJ2-1; D gene uncertain. The CDR3 runs 14 residues. Germline-derived CDR1 and CDR2 are LNHDA and SQIVND (reference sequence). V lost 5 bases to trimming and J lost 5 bases, with 13 bases between them. For the CDR3, the DNA is TGTGCCAGTAGTCCCCTCGGGTGGAACAATGAGCAGTTCTTC. Translating it yields CASSPLGWNNEQFF.

The J gene is TRBJ2-5, the V gene TRBV28, with a weak D call TRBD2 (6 bases). V gave up 6 bases and J gave up 3 bases, with 14 bases separating them. Looked up from germline, CDR1 is MDHEN and CDR2 is SYDVKM. CDR3 length equals 14 residues. The CDR3 DNA follows: TGTGCCAGCAGAGCCCCACCGGGGGAAGAGACCCAGTACTTC. It specifies CASRAPPGEETQYF.

The rearrangement joins TRBV7-7 to TRBJ2-1; D might be TRBD2 (5 bases). The V and J ends lost 1 base and 2 bases respectively, with 9 bases between them. The CDR3 sequence is 15 residues long. Germline V CDR1 and CDR2: SSHAT, FNYEAQ (reference sequence). CDR3 coding DNA: TGTGCCAGCAGCTTAGGGTCAGCGGCCTACAATGAGCAGTTCTTC. Translation: CASSLGSAAYNEQFF.

This chain uses TRBV7-9 with TRBJ2-3, with D maybe TRBD2 (5 bases). The germline V gene has CDR1 SEHNR and CDR2 FQNEAQ (reference sequence). The germline V and J ends were trimmed by 5 bases and 8 bases, with 11 bases remaining between them. The CDR3 runs 12 residues. DNA for the CDR3: TGTGCCAGCAGCCCCGGGGTCAGTACGCAGTATTTT. It is translated as CASSPGVSTQYF. Full variable domain (remainder filled in from reference TRBV7-9 and TRBJ2-3): DTGVSQNPRHKITKRGQNVTFRCDPISEHNRLYWYRQTLGQGPEFLTYFQNEAQLEKSRLLSDRFSAERPKGSFSTLEIQRTEQGDSAMYLCASSPGVSTQYFGPGTRLTVL.

This chain links TRBV6-1 with TRBJ2-1, with D possibly matching TRBD2 (5 bases). Germline assignment: CDR1 MNHNS and CDR2 SASEGT. Trimming left V 2 bases short and J 9 bases short, with 20 bases between. The CDR3 runs 16 residues. The CDR3: CASSEFPGMERSEQFF. CDR3 in DNA: TGTGCCAGCAGTGAATTCCCGGGAATGGAGAGGAGTGAGCAGTTCTTC.

The chain has TRBV7-2 and TRBJ2-7, with 13 bases that match TRBD2. Germline V gene lookup returns CDR1 SGHTA and CDR2 FQGNSA. This CDR3 has 15 residues. The trim removed 5 bases at V and 5 bases at J, leaving 6 bases unmatched. CDR3 loop: CASSPVLAGGHEQYF. The CDR3 DNA follows: TGTGCCAGCAGCCCAGTACTAGCGGGGGGGCACGAGCAGTACTTC. Based on the CDR3 plus reference TRBV7-2 and TRBJ2-7, the full variable domain is GAGVSQSPSNKVTEKGKDVELRCDPISGHTALYWYRQSLGQGLEFLIYFQGNSAPDKSGLPSDRFSAERTGGSVSTLTIQRTQQEDSAVYLCASSPVLAGGHEQYFGPGTRLTVT.

The genes are TRBV27 and TRBJ2-7; TRBD2 matches 10 bases. The germline gives CDR1 MNHEY, CDR2 SMNVEV (reference sequence). CDR3 length: 16 amino acids. The junction had 14 bases not matched to a gene; V was cut back by 6 bases and J by 6 bases. The CDR3: CASSLRLTSGTSEQYF. The CDR3 nucleotides are TGTGCCAGCAGCCTAAGGCTCACTAGCGGGACGAGCGAGCAGTACTTC.

The V gene is TRBV4-3, the J gene TRBJ1-4, with 12 bases identical to TRBD1. CDR3 size: 18 residues. Per germline, CDR1 LGHNA and CDR2 YSLEER. V was clipped by 0 bases and J by 7 bases; unmatched bases: 9. CDR3 DNA: TGCGCCAGCAGCCAAGATGGGACAGGGGGCTGGCTAGGTGAAAAACTGTTTTTT. The encoded protein is CASSQDGTGGWLGEKLFF.

This chain joins TRBV19 and TRBJ1-1, with D perhaps matching TRBD1 (6 bases). The CDR3 contains 14 residues. Germline V CDR1 and CDR2: LNHDA, SQIVND (reference sequence). V was cut by 3 bases and J by 4 bases, with 12 bases left in between. In DNA form, the CDR3 reads TGTGCCAGTAGTATGGGGCAGGGGAGCACTGAAGCTTTCTTT. The encoded protein is CASSMGQGSTEAFF.

The rearrangement links TRBV5-1 to TRBJ2-3; 7 bases map to TRBD1. V lost 4 bases, J lost 8 bases, and 10 bases stayed unmatched. CDR1 and CDR2 from the germline V gene are SGHRS and YFSETQ. The CDR3 totals 14 residues. The DNA for the CDR3 is TGCGCCAGCAGCGCGGCCACTCCAGGGGGTACGCAGTATTTT. Translating gives CASSAATPGGTQYF.

CDR3 sequence: CASSVERGVYEQFF. In DNA, the CDR3 is TGTGCCAGCAGTGTCGAGCGGGGAGTGTATGAGCAGTTCTTC. The rearrangement joins TRBV6-1 to TRBJ2-1; 7 nucleotides line up with TRBD2. CDR3 length equals 14 residues. Trimming took 4 bases from V and 8 from J; bases not matched to a gene: 8. Germline V gene sequence: CDR1 MNHNS, CDR2 SASEGT.

The chain employs TRBV2 and TRBJ1-4; 9 bases fit TRBD1. From germline, CDR1 is SNHLY and CDR2 FYNNEI. Germline trimming cut 6 bases from V and 5 bases from J; bases unmatched to any gene: 16. There are 18 residues in the CDR3. CDR3 region: CASSRPRQGGGPNEKLFF. DNA of the CDR3: TGTGCCAGCAGCCGGCCAAGACAGGGGGGAGGGCCCAATGAAAAACTGTTTTTT.

The rearrangement joins TRBV7-2 to TRBJ2-7; TRBD1 aligns across 8 bases. The CDR3 is made up of 13 amino acids. Unmatched junction bases numbered 7, after V lost 5 bases and J lost 7 bases. Germline CDR1 is SGHTA and CDR2 is FQGNSA. CDR3 sequence reads: CASSPNRQGEQYF. The DNA for the CDR3 is TGTGCCAGCAGCCCAAACAGACAGGGGGAGCAGTACTTC.

This clone was seen only once. V gene TRBV27 combines with J gene TRBJ1-2, with 7 bases matching TRBD1. CDR1 and CDR2 (germline): MNHEY, SMNVEV (reference sequence). Germline trimming cut 0 bases from V and 1 base from J; bases unmatched to any gene: 8. The CDR3 is made up of 17 amino acids. CDR3 in DNA: TGTGCCAGCAGTTTATCGACCCGACAGGGTCGTAACTATGGCTACACCTTC. Translating it yields CASSLSTRQGRNYGYTF.

V is TRBV11-2 and J is TRBJ2-7; the D gene is possibly TRBD2 (7 bases). Per the germline V gene, CDR1 is SGHAT and CDR2 is FQNNGV. V was trimmed by 1 base and J by 3 bases, leaving 13 bases between them. The CDR3 is 15 residues long. CDR3 nucleotides: TGTGCCAGCAGCTTAGGGGGGGGACATGGCTACGAGCAGTACTTC. Its translation is CASSLGGGHGYEQYF.

The chain is built from TRBV5-1 and TRBJ2-2, with 10 bases lining up with TRBD2. Germline CDR1 reads SGHRS; CDR2 reads YFSETQ. CDR3 length: 16 residues. The trim removed 4 bases at V and 6 bases at J, leaving 9 bases unmatched. CDR3 loop: CASSRPLAGAAGELFF. The CDR3 bases are TGCGCCAGCAGCAGGCCCCTAGCGGGAGCCGCCGGGGAGCTGTTTTTT.

The chain is built from TRBV6-6 and TRBJ1-1, with D perhaps TRBD1 (6 bases). This CDR3 comprises 14 residues. The V gene's germline CDR1 is MNHNY and CDR2 SVGAGI (reference sequence). Deletions cut 5 bases from V and 7 bases from J, with 17 bases between. For the CDR3, the DNA is TGTGCCAGCAGTAGAACCGCAGGGGCCCTTGAAGCTTTCTTT. Translating gives CASSRTAGALEAFF.